These 15 T cell receptor beta chains came from one sample sequenced in a study of response to subunit inactivated influenza vaccine. TCRdb re-called the RT-PCR reads through MiXCR, storing one row per CDR3 protein. The sample shows about 520,000 distinct CDR3 sequences, 25% of them seen only once. This sample comprised CD4+ T cells sorted from PBMCs, obtained 4 to 6 days after vaccination. The receptors were gathered from a man between 50 and 59 years old who received an inactivated influenza vaccine.

The rearrangement joins TRBV5-1 to TRBJ1-1; D is unclear. CDR3 length: 13 amino acids. Germline CDR1 is SGHRS and CDR2 is YFSETQ. V lost 7 bases to trimming and J lost 8 bases, with 18 bases between them. CDR3: CASRREVRSEAFF. As DNA, the CDR3 is TGCGCCAGCCGCCGCGAGGTTAGATCAGAAGCTTTCTTT.

This clonotype appeared once. A read error may be the cause here, since a much bigger clone is one base away. The chain combines TRBV24-1 with TRBJ2-3, with no clear D. The CDR3 consists of 12 residues. Germline lookup yields CDR1 KGHDR and CDR2 SFDVKD. V was trimmed by 3 bases and J by 3 bases, leaving 3 bases between them. The CDR3 DNA sequence: TGTGCCACCAGTGATCAGACAGATACGCAGTATTTT. Its translation: CATSDQTDTQYF.

The chain employs TRBV20-1 and TRBJ2-3, with TRBD2 matching over 16 bases. Germline values: CDR1 DFQATT, CDR2 SNEGSKA (reference sequence). This CDR3 has 18 amino acids. Trimming cost V 6 bases and J 2 bases; bases outside gene matches: 11. DNA for the CDR3: TGCAGTGCCCCGGGACTAGCGGGAGGGCCCCTAAACACAGATACGCAGTATTTT. Translation gives CSAPGLAGGPLNTDTQYF.

This chain uses TRBV5-5 with TRBJ2-3; D is unresolved. Trimming left V 3 bases short and J 2 bases short, with 4 bases between. The CDR3 length is 12 residues. The V gene's germline CDR1 is SGHKS and CDR2 YYEKEE (reference sequence). The CDR3 sequence is CASSWNTDTQYF. The CDR3 nucleotides read TGTGCCAGCAGCTGGAACACAGATACGCAGTATTTT.

This clonotype was found a few times. J is TRBJ2-7 and V is TRBV6-1; 11 nucleotides line up with TRBD1. V lost 4 bases, J lost 1 base, and 3 bases stayed unmatched. CDR1 is MNHNS, CDR2 SASEGT, per germline. The CDR3 runs to 15 residues. CDR3 in amino acids: CASSGGTGGSYEQYF. The CDR3 DNA reads as TGTGCCAGCAGTGGGGGGACAGGGGGTTCCTACGAGCAGTACTTC.

This clonotype was seen only a few times. The V call is TRBV29-1, the J call TRBJ2-2; 8 nucleotides align to TRBD1. J was trimmed by 7 bases and V by 5 bases; bases with no gene match: 6. Germline assignment: CDR1 SQVTM and CDR2 ANQGSEA. The CDR3 length is 13 residues. CDR3 nucleotides: TGCAGCGTTCGAACAGGGGGGCACGGGGAGCTGTTTTTT. It specifies CSVRTGGHGELFF.

The chain couples TRBV6-5 to TRBJ1-1, with D unclear. Germline CDR1 is MNHEY and CDR2 is SVGAGI. There are 11 residues in the CDR3. The ends were cut back, 7 bases at V and 4 bases at J, with 7 bases in the middle. CDR3 in DNA: TGTGCCAGCACTTTCGGCACTGAAGCTTTCTTT. Translation: CASTFGTEAFF.

V is TRBV15 and J is TRBJ2-6; D remains ambiguous. Germline values: CDR1 LNHNV, CDR2 YYDKDF (reference sequence). Trimming removed 1 base from V and 0 bases from J, with 7 bases in between. The CDR3 extends over 16 amino acids. DNA of the CDR3: TGTGCCACCAGCAGAGGTGGACGCTCTGGGGCCAACGTCCTGACTTTC. Its protein is CATSRGGRSGANVLTF.

Here the CDR3 DNA reads TGCGCCAGCAGCTCTAGGACAGGGACCTATGGCTACACCTTC. It specifies CASSSRTGTYGYTF. The chain recombines TRBV4-1 with TRBJ1-2; TRBD1 matches 8 bases. This CDR3 comprises 14 residues. The trim removed 5 bases at V and 4 bases at J, leaving 6 bases unmatched. The V gene's germline CDR1 is MGHRA and CDR2 YSYEKL.

The rearrangement joins TRBV10-3 to TRBJ2-7, with D perhaps TRBD1 (6 bases). Per germline, CDR1 ENHRY and CDR2 SYGVKD. The germline V and J ends were trimmed by 6 bases and 0 bases, with 9 bases remaining between them. The CDR3 has 13 amino acids. The DNA of the CDR3 is TGTGCCATCAGACGGGACAACTCCTACGAGCAGTACTTC. The encoded protein is CAIRRDNSYEQYF.

The gene calls are TRBV5-6 and TRBJ1-1; tentatively, D is TRBD1 (6 bases). V lost 5 bases and J 2 bases, leaving 10 bases between the germline ends. Germline loops: CDR1 SGHDT, CDR2 YYEEEE. This CDR3 is 13 amino acids long. CDR3 region: CASRSGANTEAFF. CDR3 nucleotides: TGTGCCAGCAGATCGGGGGCCAACACTGAAGCTTTCTTT.

This clonotype was picked up a small number of times. The chain employs TRBV2 and TRBJ1-4; 8 positions agree with TRBD1. The CDR3 runs 14 residues. J gave up 8 bases and V 6 bases, and 8 bases lay outside the gene matches. Looked up from germline, CDR1 is SNHLY and CDR2 is FYNNEI. This chain's CDR3 is CASRQGGLVEKLFF. The DNA of the CDR3 is TGTGCCAGCAGACAGGGGGGGTTAGTCGAAAAACTGTTTTTT.

The chain carries TRBV20-1 and TRBJ2-6; 9 bases are a match to TRBD1. The CDR3 runs to 14 residues. V was clipped by 3 bases and J by 3 bases; unmatched bases: 0. The V gene's germline CDR1 is DFQATT and CDR2 SNEGSKA (reference sequence). In DNA, the CDR3 is TGCAGTGCTAGGACAGGGGGTGGGGCCAACGTCCTGACTTTC. Protein product: CSARTGGGANVLTF.

The rearrangement links TRBV20-1 to TRBJ1-2; TRBD1 is a possible D gene (5 bases). The V and J ends lost 3 bases and 4 bases respectively, with 15 bases between them. The CDR3 runs to 14 residues. CDR1 is DFQATT, CDR2 SNEGSKA, per germline (reference sequence). The CDR3 loop reads CSASHQGLLYGYTF. The CDR3 DNA is TGCAGTGCTAGCCACCAGGGACTACTCTATGGCTACACCTTC.

The chain links TRBV6-2 or TRBV6-3 to TRBJ2-3; D gene uncertain. Trimming left V 6 bases short and J 2 bases short, with 12 bases between. The length of the CDR3 is 14 residues. The germline CDR1 and CDR2 sequences are MNHEY and SVGEGT. The CDR3, as DNA: TGTGCCAGCAGAAGGACGGCCAACACAGATACGCAGTATTTT. This encodes CASRRTANTDTQYF.